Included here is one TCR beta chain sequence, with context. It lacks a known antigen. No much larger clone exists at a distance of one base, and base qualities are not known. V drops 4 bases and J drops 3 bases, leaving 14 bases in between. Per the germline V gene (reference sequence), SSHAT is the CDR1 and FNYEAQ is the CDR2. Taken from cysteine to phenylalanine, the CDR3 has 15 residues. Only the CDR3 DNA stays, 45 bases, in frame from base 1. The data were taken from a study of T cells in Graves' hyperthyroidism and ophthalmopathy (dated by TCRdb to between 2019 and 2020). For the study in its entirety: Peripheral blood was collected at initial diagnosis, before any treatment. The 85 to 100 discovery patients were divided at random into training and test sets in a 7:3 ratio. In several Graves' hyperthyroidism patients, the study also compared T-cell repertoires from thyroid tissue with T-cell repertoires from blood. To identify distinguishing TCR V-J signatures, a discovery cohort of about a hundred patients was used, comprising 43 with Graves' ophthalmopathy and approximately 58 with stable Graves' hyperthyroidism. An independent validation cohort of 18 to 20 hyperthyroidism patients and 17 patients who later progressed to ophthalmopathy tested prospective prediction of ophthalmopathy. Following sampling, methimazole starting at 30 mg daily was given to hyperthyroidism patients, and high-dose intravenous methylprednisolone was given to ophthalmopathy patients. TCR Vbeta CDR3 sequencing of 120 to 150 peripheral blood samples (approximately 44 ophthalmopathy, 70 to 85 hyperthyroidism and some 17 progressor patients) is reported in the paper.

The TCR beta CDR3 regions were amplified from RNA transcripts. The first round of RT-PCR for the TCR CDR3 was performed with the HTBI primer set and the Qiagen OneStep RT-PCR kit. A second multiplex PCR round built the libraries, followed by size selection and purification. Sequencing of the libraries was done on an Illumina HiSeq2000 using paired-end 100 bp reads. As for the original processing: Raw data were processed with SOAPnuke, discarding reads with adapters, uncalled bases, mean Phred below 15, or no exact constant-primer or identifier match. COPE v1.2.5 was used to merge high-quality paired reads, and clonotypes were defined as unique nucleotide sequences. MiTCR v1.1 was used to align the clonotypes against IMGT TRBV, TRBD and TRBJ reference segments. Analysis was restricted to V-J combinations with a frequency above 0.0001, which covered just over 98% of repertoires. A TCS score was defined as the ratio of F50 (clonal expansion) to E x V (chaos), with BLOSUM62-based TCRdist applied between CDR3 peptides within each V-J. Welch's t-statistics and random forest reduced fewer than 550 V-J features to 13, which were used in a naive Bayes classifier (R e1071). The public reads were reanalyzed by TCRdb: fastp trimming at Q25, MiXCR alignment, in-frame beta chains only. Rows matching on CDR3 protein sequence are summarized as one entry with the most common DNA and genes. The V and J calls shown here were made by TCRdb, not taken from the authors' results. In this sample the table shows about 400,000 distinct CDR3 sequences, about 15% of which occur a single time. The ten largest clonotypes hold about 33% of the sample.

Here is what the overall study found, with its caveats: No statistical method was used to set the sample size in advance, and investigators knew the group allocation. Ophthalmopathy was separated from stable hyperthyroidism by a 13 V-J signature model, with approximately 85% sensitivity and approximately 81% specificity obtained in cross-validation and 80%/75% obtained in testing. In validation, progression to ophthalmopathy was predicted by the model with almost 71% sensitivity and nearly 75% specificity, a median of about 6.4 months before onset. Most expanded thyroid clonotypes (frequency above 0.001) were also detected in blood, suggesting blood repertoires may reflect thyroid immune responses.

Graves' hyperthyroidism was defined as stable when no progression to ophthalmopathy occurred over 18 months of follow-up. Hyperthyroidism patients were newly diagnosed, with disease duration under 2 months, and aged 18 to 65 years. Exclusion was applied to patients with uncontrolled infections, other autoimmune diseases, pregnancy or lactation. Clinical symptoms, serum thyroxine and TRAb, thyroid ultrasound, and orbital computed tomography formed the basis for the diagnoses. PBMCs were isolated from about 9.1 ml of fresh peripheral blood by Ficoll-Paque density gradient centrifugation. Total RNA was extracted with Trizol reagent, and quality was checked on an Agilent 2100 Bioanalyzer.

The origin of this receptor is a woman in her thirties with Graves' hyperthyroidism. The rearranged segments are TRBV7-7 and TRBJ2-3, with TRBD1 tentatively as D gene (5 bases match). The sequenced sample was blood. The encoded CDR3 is CASSSDGHPTDTQYF. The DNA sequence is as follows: TGTGCCAGCAGCTCCGACGGACACCCAACAGATACGCAGTATTTT.